This note documents a single T cell receptor (beta chain) sequence. Its antigen is not known. The data are from a study of T cell responses to AZD1222 COVID-19 vaccine. Study-wide results and caveats: Donors were mostly white British, more females; clonal diversity possibly underestimated. At baseline, seropositivity was found in only six or seven AZD1222 recipients.

TCRdb's table, derived via immunoSEQ multiplex PCR, lists solely in-frame clones and lacks some. This sample has under 150,000 clones; 75% to 90% occur once, and the top ten carry 1.5% to 2%. Both about-4-week and about-12-week second-dose recipients were combined. The CDR3 is 16 amino acids. Looked up from germline, CDR1 is SGHRS and CDR2 is YFSETQ. After removal of 0 bases from V and 6 bases from J, the junction contained 7 bases not matched to a gene. The clonotype was recovered from an adult who received the AZD1222 COVID-19 vaccine. The sample here was peripheral blood, taken 28 days after the second AZD1222 dose. V usage is TRBV5-1 and J usage is TRBJ2-1, with 9 bases fitting TRBD2. CDR3 loop: CASSLAGLAGINEQFF. The DNA of the CDR3 is TGCGCCAGCAGCTTGGCCGGTCTAGCGGGAATCAATGAGCAGTTCTTC.